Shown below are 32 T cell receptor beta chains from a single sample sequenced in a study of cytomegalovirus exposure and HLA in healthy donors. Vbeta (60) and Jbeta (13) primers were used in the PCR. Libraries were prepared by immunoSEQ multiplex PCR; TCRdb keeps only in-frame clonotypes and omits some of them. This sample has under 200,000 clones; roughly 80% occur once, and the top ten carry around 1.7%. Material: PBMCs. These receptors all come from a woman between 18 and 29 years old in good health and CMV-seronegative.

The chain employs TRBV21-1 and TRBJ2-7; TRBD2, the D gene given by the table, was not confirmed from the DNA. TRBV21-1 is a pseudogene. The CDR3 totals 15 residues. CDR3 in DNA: TGTGCCAGCCCCAACTGGACTAGCGGGAACTACGAGCAGTACGTC. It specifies CASPNWTSGNYEQYV.

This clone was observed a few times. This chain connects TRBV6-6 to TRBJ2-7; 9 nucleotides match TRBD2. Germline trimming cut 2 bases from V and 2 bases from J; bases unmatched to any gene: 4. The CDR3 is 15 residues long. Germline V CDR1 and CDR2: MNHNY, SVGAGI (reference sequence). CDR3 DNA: TGTGCCAGCAGTTACCAGCGGGAGGCCACCTACGAGCAGTACTTC. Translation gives CASSYQREATYEQYF.

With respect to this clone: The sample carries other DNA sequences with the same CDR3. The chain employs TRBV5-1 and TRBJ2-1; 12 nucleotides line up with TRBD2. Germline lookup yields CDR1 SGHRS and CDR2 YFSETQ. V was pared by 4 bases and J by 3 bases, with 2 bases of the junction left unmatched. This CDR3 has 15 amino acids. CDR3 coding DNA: TGCGCCAGCAGCCTGACTAGCGGGAGCTACAATGAGCAGTTCTTC. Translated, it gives CASSLTSGSYNEQFF.

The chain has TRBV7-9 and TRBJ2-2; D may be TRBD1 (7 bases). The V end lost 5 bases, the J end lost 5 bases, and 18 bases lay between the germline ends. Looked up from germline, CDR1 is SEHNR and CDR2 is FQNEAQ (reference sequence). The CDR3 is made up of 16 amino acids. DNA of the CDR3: TGTGCCAGCAGCGGACGCTCAGGGGGGCGGACCGGGGAGCTGTTTTTT. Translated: CASSGRSGGRTGELFF.

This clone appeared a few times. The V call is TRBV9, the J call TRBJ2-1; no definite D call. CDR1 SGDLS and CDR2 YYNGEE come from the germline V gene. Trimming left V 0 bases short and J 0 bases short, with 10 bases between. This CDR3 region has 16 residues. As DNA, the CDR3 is TGTGCCAGCAGCGTAGGACTTCAGAGCTCCTACAATGAGCAGTTCTTC. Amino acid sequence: CASSVGLQSSYNEQFF.

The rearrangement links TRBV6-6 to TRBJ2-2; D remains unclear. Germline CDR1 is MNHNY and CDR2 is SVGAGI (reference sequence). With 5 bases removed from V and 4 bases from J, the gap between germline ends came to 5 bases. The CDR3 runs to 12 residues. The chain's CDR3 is CASSPSTGELFF. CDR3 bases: TGTGCCAGCAGTCCCTCCACCGGGGAGCTGTTTTTT.

This CDR3 reads CASSNRGSQETQYF. CDR3 nucleotides: TGTGCCAGCAGCAACAGGGGGAGCCAAGAGACCCAGTACTTC. The chain employs TRBV11-3 and TRBJ2-5; 8 nucleotides agree with TRBD1. CDR3 size: 14 residues. The V gene's germline CDR1 is SGHNT and CDR2 YENEEA. V lost 5 bases and J lost 1; bases outside the gene matches: 3.

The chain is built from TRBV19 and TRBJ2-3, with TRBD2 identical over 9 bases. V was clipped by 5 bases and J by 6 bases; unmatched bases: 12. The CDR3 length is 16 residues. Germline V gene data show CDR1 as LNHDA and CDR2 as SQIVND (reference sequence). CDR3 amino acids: CASSYLRREGLDTQYF. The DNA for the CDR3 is TGTGCCAGTAGTTACTTAAGGCGGGAGGGCCTGGATACGCAGTATTTT.

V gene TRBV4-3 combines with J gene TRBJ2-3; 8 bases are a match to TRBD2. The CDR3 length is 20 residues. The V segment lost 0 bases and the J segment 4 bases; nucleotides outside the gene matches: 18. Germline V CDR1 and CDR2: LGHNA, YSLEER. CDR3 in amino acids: CASSQEEMAGGPLGADTQYF. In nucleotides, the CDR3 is TGCGCCAGCAGCCAAGAGGAAATGGCGGGAGGCCCCCTGGGGGCAGATACGCAGTATTTT.

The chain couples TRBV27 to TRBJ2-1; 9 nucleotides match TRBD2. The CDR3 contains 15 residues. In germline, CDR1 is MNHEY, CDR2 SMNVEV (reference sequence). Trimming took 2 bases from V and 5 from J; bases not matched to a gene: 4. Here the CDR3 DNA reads TGTGCCAGCAGTTTAGCGGGAGGGCCCCACAATGAGCAGTTCTTC. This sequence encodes CASSLAGGPHNEQFF.

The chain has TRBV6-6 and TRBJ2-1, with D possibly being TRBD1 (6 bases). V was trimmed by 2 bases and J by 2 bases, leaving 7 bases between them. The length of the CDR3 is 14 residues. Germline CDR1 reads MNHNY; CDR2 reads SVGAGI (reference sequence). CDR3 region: CASSYEGAYNEQFF. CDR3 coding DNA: TGTGCCAGCAGTTACGAGGGGGCCTACAATGAGCAGTTCTTC.

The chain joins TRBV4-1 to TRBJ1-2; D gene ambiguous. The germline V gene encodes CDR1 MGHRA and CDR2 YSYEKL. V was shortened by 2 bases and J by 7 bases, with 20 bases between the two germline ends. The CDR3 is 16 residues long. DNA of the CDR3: TGCGCCAGCAGCCAAAATTCCGAGGGCAGCCACCTTGGCTACACCTTC. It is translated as CASSQNSEGSHLGYTF.

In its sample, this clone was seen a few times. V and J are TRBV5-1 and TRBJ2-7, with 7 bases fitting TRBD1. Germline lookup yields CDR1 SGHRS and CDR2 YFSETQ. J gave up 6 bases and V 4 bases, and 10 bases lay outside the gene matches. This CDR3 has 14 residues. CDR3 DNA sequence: TGCGCCAGCAGCCACGGGACAGAAGTACGCGAGCAGTACTTC. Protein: CASSHGTEVREQYF.

CDR3 region: CASSKEGGREWTKGYEQYV. The DNA of the CDR3 is TGTGCCAGCAGCAAAGAAGGGGGCAGGGAATGGACTAAAGGCTACGAGCAGTACGTC. The V gene is TRBV21-1, the J gene TRBJ2-7; the D call of TRBD1 is as the table states it, not checked on the DNA. TRBV21-1 has pseudogene status. The CDR3 is 19 amino acids.

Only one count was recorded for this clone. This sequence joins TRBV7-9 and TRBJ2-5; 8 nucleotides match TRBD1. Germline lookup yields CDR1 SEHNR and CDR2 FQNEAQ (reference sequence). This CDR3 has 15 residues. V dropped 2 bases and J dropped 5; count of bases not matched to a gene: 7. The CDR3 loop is CASSLRGQGLETQYF. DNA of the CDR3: TGTGCCAGCAGCTTACGCGGACAGGGTTTGGAGACCCAGTACTTC.

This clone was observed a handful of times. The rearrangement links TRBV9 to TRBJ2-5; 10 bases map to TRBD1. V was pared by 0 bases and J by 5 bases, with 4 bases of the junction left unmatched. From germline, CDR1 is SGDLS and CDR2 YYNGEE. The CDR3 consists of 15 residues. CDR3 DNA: TGTGCCAGCAGCGTAGGACAGGGGGCTCTGGAGACCCAGTACTTC. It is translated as CASSVGQGALETQYF.

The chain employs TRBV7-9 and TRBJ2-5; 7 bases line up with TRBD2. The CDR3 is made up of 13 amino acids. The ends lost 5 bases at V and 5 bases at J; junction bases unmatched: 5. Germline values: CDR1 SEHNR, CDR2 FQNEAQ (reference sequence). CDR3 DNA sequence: TGTGCCAGCAGCGCGGGAGAAGGGGAGACCCAGTACTTC. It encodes CASSAGEGETQYF.

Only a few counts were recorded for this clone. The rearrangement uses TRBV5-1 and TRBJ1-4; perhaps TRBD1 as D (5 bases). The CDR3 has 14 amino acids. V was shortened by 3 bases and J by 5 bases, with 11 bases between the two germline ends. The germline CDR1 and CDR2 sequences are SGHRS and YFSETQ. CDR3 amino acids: CASSWRGRNEKLFF. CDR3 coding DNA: TGCGCCAGCAGCTGGCGGGGACGCAATGAAAAACTGTTTTTT.

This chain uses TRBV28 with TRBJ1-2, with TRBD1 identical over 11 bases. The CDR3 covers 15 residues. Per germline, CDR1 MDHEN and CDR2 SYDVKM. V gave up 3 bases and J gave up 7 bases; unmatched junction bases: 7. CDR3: CASSLPGQGESGYTF. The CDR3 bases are TGTGCCAGCAGTTTGCCGGGACAGGGGGAGAGTGGCTACACCTTC.

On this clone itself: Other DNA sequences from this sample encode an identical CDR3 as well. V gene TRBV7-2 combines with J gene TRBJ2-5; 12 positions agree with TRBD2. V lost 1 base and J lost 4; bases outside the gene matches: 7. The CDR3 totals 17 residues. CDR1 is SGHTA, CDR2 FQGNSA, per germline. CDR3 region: CASSLEGRLAGVETQYF. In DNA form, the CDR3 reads TGTGCCAGCAGCTTAGAGGGAAGACTAGCGGGAGTAGAGACCCAGTACTTC.

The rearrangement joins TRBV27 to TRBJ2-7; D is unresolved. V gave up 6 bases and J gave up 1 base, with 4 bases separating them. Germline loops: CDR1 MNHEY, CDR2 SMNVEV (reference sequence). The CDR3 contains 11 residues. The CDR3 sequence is CASSYSYEQYF. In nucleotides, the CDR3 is TGTGCCAGCAGCTATTCCTACGAGCAGTACTTC.

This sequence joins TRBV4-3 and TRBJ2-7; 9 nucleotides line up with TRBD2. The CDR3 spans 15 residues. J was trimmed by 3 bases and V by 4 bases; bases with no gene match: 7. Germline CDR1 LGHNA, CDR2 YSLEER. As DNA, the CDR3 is TGCGCCAGCAGCCCTCGACTAGCGGAGGACTACGAGCAGTACTTC. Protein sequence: CASSPRLAEDYEQYF.

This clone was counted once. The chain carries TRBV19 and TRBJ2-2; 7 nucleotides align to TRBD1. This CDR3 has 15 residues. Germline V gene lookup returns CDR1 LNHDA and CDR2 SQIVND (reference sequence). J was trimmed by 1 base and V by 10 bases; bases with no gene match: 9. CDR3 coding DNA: TGTGCCACTCAACCCGGGACAGAGAACACCGGGGAGCTGTTTTTT. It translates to CATQPGTENTGELFF.

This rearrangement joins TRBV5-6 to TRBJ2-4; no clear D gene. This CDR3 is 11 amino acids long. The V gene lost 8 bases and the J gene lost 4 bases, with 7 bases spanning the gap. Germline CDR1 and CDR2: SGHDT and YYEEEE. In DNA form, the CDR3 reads TGTGCCAGGCTACAGAAAAACATTCAGTACTTC. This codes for CARLQKNIQYF.

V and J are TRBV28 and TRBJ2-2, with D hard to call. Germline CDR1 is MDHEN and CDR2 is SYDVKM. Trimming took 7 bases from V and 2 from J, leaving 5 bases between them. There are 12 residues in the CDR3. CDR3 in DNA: TGTGCCAGCACCCTAAACACCGGGGAGCTGTTTTTT. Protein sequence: CASTLNTGELFF.

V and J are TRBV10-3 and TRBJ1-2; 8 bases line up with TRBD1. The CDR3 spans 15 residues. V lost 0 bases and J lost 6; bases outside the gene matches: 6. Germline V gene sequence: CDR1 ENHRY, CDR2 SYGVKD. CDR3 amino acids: CAISESEHRGNGYTF. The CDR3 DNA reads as TGTGCCATCAGTGAGTCGGAGCACAGGGGGAATGGCTACACCTTC.

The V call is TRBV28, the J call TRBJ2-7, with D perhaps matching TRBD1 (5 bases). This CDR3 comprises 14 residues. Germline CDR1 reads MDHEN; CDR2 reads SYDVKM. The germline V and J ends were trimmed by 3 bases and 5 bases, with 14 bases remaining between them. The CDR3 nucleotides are TGTGCCAGCAGTTTGGGCAGGGTTTTAGACGAGCAGTACTTC. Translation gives CASSLGRVLDEQYF.

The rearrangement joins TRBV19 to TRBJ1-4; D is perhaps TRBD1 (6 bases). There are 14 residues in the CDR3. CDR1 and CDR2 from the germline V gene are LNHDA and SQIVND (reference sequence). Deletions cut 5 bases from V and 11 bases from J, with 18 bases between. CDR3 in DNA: TGTGCCAGTAGTGGGGCAGGGGACGCCAGGAAACTGTTTTTT. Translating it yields CASSGAGDARKLFF.

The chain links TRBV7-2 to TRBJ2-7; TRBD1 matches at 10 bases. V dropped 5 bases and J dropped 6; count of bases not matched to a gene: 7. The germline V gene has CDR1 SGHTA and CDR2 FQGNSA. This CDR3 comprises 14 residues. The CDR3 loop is CASSLGTGVSEQYV. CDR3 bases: TGTGCCAGCAGCCTCGGGACAGGGGTTAGCGAGCAGTACGTC.

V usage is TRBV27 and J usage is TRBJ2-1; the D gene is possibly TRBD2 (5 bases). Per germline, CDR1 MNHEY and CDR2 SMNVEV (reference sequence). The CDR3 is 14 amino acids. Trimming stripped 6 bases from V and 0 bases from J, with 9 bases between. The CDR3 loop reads CASSAGSSYNEQFF. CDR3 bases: TGTGCCAGCAGCGCGGGTAGCTCCTACAATGAGCAGTTCTTC.

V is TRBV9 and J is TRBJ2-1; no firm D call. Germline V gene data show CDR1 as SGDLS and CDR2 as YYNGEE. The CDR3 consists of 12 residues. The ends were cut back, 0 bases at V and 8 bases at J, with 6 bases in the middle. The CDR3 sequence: CASSVGGDEQFF. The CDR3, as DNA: TGTGCCAGCAGCGTAGGTGGAGATGAGCAGTTCTTC. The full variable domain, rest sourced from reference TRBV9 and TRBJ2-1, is DSGVTQTPKHLITATGQRVTLRCSPRSGDLSVYWYQQSLDQGLQFLIQYYNGEERAKGNILERFSAQQFPDLHSELNLSSLELGDSALYFCASSVGGDEQFFGPGTRLTVL.

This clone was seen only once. The CDR3 nucleotides read TGTGCCAGCAGCTTGGGGAGCTCCTACGAGCAGTACGTC. Translated: CASSLGSSYEQYV. The chain links TRBV11-3 to TRBJ2-7; tentatively, D is TRBD2 (5 bases). CDR1 SGHNT and CDR2 YENEEA come from the germline V gene. Between the trimmed V and J ends, which lost 3 bases and 0 bases, there was a span of 6 bases. This CDR3 comprises 13 residues.